This record concerns one T cell receptor beta chain sequence. The specificity of this receptor is unknown. No qualities accompany the bases; no much larger clone lies one base away. The sample belongs to a study of blood T cell repertoires in COVID-19 (dated by TCRdb to about 2020). Background on the whole study: Samples from collaborators originated in the United States, Italy and Spain and spanned both the acute and convalescent phases of COVID-19. The samples were drawn from the first 160 participants of the ongoing ImmuneRACE study and from 1,254 subjects provided by 6 global collaborators. The prospective study material was composed of cDNA or gDNA derived from T cells, B-cell-depleted T cells, or PBMCs. The repertoires were released in a freely available public database meant as a resource for research on the immune response to SARS-CoV-2. A de-identified subject ID, COVID-19 status, age in years and sex were almost always included in the sample metadata. Where HLA class I and class II types were available, the types were taken from metadata supplied by the sample provider, not from assay-based typing. The dataset comprised deeply sampled blood TCRbeta repertoires from subjects exposed to, actively infected with, or recovered from COVID-19.

TCRbeta CDR3 regions were amplified from genomic DNA by means of the immunoSEQ Assay, a bias-controlled multiplex PCR. The published analysis was carried out like this. Nucleated cell counts per sample were estimated from amplification of reference gene primers within the assay. To quantify the absolute abundance of each unique TCRbeta CDR3 rearrangement, sequence reads were collapsed and filtered. For each sample, productive Simpson clonality was calculated as the square root of Simpson's diversity index across productive rearrangements. Entries here come from immuneACCESS through TCRdb and include only in-frame sequences with V and J called. Some clones fail to appear in such tables; in the studies checked, an unresolved V gene covers under half of the shortfall, and the cause of the remainder is unknown. V and J calls and clone size are those listed in that table; D and trimming were worked out from the DNA. Recorded for this sample are roughly 220,000 clones; approximately 78% of them occurred a single time. The leading ten clones occupy roughly 8.2% of the sample.

Findings and caveats that apply to the study as a whole: The quantity of clinical and demographic metadata differed by source and by participant and was supplied without curation.

The germline V gene yields MNHEY for CDR1 and SVGAGI for CDR2. V and J are truncated by 6 bases and 2 bases respectively, leaving an intervening sequence of 10 bases. Inclusive of the bounding cysteine and phenylalanine, the CDR3 is 13 residues long. CDR3 DNA only is kept here, 39 bases in frame from base 1. One collaborating source in Seattle enrolled patients while the patients were actively infected and followed the patients over time throughout the course of disease. Each collaborating institution followed its own protocols to collect whole blood in K2EDTA tubes. For TCRbeta analysis, collaborators shipped samples as frozen whole blood, isolated PBMCs, or DNA extracted from either of those sample types.

The V gene is TRBV6-5 and the J gene is TRBJ1-2, with the D gene not clear enough to name. The material sequenced was peripheral blood. This TCR was sampled from a woman at least 80 years old with COVID-19, enrolled during active disease. The CDR3 region has the sequence CASSLTENYGYTF. In nucleotide form, the sequence is TGTGCCAGCAGCCTAACAGAGAACTATGGCTACACCTTC.